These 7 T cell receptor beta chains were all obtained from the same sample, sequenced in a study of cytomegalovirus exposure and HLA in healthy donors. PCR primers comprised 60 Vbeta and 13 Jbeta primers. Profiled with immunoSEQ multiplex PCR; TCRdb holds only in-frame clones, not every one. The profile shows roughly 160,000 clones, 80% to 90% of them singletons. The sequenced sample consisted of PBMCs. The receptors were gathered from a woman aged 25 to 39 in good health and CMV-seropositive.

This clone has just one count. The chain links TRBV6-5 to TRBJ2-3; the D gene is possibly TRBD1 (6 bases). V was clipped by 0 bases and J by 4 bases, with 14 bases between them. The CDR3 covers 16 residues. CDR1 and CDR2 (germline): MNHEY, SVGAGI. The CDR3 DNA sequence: TGTGCCAGCAGTTACTCGACGTCAGGGGTCCCAGATACGCAGTATTTT. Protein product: CASSYSTSGVPDTQYF.

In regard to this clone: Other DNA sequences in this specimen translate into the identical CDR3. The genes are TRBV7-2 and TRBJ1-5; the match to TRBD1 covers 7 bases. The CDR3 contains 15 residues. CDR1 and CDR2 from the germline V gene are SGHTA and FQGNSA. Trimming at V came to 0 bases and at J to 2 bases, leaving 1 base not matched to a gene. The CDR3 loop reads CASSLAGGGNQPQHF. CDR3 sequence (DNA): TGTGCCAGCAGCTTAGCAGGGGGCGGCAATCAGCCCCAGCATTTT.

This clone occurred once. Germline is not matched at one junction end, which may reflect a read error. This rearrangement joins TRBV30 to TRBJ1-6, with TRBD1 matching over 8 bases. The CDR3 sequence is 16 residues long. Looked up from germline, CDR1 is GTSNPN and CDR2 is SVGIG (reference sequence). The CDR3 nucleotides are TGTGCCTGGAGTAGGACAGGGCCGGGGGCTAACTCACCCCTTCACTTT. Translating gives CAWSRTGPGANSPLHF. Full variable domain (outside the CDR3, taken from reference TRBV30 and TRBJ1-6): SQTIHQWPATLVQPVGSPLSLECTVEGTSNPNLYWYRQAAGRGLQLLFYSVGIGQISSEVPQNLSASRPQDRQFILSSKKLLLSDSGFYLCAWSRTGPGANSPLHFGNGTRLTVT.

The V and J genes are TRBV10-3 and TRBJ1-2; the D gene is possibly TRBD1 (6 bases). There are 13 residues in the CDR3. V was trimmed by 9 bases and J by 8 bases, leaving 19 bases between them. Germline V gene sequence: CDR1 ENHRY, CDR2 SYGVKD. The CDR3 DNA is TGTGCCATTGGGGCAGGGGATGTGTACGGCTACACCTTC. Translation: CAIGAGDVYGYTF.

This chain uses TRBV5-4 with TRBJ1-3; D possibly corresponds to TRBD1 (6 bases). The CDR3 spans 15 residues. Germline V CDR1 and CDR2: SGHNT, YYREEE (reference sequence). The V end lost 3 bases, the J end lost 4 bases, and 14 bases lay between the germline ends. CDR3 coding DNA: TGTGCCAGCAGCTCAGTAGCCAGGGGAGGAAACACCATATATTTT. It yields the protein CASSSVARGGNTIYF.

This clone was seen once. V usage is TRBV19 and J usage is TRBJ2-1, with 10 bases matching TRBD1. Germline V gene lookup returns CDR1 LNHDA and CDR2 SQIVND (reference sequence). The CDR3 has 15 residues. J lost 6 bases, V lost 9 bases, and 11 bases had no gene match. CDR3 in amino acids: CARGPGQGEVNEQFF. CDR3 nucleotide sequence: TGTGCCAGGGGACCCGGACAGGGGGAGGTCAATGAGCAGTTCTTC.

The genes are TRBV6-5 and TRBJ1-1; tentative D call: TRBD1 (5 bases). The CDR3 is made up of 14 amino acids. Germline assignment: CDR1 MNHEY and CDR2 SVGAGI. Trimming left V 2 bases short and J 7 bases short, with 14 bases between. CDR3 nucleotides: TGTGCCAGCAGTTACACACGGGACTCATATGAAGCTTTCTTT. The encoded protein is CASSYTRDSYEAFF.